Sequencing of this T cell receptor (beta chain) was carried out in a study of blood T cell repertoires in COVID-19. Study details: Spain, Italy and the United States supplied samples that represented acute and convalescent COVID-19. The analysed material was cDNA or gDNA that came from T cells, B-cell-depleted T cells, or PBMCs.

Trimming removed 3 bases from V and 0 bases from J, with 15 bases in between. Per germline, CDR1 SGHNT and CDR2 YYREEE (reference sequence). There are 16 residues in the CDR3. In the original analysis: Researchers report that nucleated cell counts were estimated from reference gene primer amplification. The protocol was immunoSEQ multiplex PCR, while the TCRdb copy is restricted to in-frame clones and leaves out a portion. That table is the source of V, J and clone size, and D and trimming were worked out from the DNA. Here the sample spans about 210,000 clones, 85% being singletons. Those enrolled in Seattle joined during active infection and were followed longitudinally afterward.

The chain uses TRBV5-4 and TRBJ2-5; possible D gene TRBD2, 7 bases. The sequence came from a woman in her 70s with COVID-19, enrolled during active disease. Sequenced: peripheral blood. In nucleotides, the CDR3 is TGTGCCAGCAGCTCGGGGGGCAGCAAGTACCAAGAGACCCAGTACTTC. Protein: CASSSGGSKYQETQYF. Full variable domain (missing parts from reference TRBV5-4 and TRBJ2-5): ETGVTQSPTHLIKTRGQQVTLRCSSQSGHNTVSWYQQALGQGPQFIFQYYREEENGRGNFPPRFSGLQFPNYSSELNVNALELDDSALYLCASSSGGSKYQETQYFGPGTRLLVL.